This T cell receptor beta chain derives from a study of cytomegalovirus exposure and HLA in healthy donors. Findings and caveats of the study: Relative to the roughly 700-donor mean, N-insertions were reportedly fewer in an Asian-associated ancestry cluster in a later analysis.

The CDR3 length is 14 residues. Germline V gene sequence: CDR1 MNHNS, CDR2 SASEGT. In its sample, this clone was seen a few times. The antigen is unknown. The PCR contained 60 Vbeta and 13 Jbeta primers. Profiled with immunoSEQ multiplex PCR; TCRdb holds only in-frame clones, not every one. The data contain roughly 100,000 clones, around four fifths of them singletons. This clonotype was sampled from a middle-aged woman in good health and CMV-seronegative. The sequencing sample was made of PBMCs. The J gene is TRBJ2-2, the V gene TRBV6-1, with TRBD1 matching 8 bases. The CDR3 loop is CATGQVRNTGELFF. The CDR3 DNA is TGTGCGACGGGACAGGTTAGGAACACCGGGGAGCTGTTTTTT.